This TCR beta chain derives from a study of blood T cell repertoires in COVID-19. Assay used: immunoSEQ multiplex PCR; TCRdb lists only in-frame clones, some missing. The sample holds 450,000 or so clones, about 88% seen once. The trim removed 7 bases at V and 3 bases at J, leaving 6 bases unmatched. The CDR3 loop spans 14 amino acids. The V gene's germline CDR1 is SGHTA and CDR2 FQGNSA. The origin of this receptor is a woman aged 40 to 50 with COVID-19, enrolled during active disease. The chain couples TRBV7-2 to TRBJ1-5; 7 nucleotides align to TRBD1. Sequenced material: peripheral blood. The CDR3, as DNA: TGTGCCAGCACCTTGACAGGGATCAATCAGCCCCAGCATTTT. Amino acid sequence: CASTLTGINQPQHF.